This TCR beta chain was observed in a study of CD8 T cells in Susac syndrome. Overall study: When their blood was taken, the Susac syndrome patients had either not yet had any therapy, were taking corticosteroids, or were taking intravenous immunoglobulin alone.

The V gene's germline CDR1 is SGHAT and CDR2 FQDESV (reference sequence). Between the trimmed V and J ends, which lost 3 bases and 0 bases, there was a span of 24 bases. CDR3 size: 20 residues. TCR beta sequencing covered blood CD8+ and CD4+ T cells. Reverse transcription of about 0.45 to 1 ug RNA was performed with random hexamers. Amplification of the TCR beta CDR3 was carried out by immunoSEQ multiplex PCR, which spanned a total of 54 Vbeta and 13 Jbeta segments. Using its own MiXCR run on the immunoSEQ multiplex PCR reads, TCRdb lists one record per CDR3 protein. The sample consists of 240,000 or so distinct CDR3 sequences, 90% to 96% of them appearing once.

The sequenced sample consisted of CD4+ T cells from PBMCs. The rearrangement links TRBV11-1 to TRBJ2-4, with a tentative D call TRBD2 (6 bases). The TCR comes from a human donor with Susac syndrome. The CDR3 nucleotides read TGTGCCAGCAGCTTGACGGGAGCTTCCGAACTCGGCCGAGCCAAAAACATTCAGTACTTC. Its protein product is CASSLTGASELGRAKNIQYF.